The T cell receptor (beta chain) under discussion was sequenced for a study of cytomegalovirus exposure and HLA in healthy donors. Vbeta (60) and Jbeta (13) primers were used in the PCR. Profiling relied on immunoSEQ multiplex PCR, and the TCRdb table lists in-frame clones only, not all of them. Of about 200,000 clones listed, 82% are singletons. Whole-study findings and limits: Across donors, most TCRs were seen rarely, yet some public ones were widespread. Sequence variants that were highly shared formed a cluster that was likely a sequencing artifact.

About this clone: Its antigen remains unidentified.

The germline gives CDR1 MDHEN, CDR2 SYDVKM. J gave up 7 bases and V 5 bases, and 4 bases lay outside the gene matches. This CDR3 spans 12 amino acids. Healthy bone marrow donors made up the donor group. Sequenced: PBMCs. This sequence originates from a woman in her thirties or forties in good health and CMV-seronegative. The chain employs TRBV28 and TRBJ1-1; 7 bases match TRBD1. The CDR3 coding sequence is TGTGCCAGCAGTCCCCGACAGGGTGAAGCTTTCTTT. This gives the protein CASSPRQGEAFF.